The clone carrying this T cell receptor (beta chain) was detected once. Its antigen is not identified. This sample was taken from a study of cytomegalovirus exposure and HLA in healthy donors. Trimming took 4 bases from V and 0 from J, leaving 10 bases between them. The CDR3 sequence is 15 residues long. Germline CDR1 is LNHDA and CDR2 is SQIVND (reference sequence). PCR amplification relied on 60 Vbeta primers (plus 13 Jbeta primers). Sequencing was performed with immunoSEQ multiplex PCR; in TCRdb, only in-frame clones are kept and a portion is missing. This sample has fewer than 200,000 clones, with over 60% found just once. Study-level results: Reports state that TCR beta sequences accurately predicted most subjects' HLA-A and HLA-B alleles. Cytomegalovirus-associated TCR beta chains were listed, numbering roughly 150.

The sequence was collected from a woman in her thirties in good health and CMV-seronegative. The genes are TRBV19 and TRBJ1-3; D remains ambiguous. The sequencing sample was made of PBMCs. The CDR3 DNA reads as TGTGCCAGTAGTACTGGGCCGAGCTCTGGAAACACCATATATTTT. Residues: CASSTGPSSGNTIYF.